The 8 T cell receptor beta chains below come from one sample, sequenced in a study of T-cell memory formation after mild COVID-19. TCRdb redid the calling of the 5' RACE reads with MiXCR, one entry per CDR3 protein. The sample shows roughly 150,000 distinct CDR3 sequences, more than 14% of them seen only once. Sequences were obtained from PBMCs or a T cell subset sorted from them (not recorded which). The receptors derive from an adult woman who had mild COVID-19 (a few samples of this study predate the infection). Cell type and time point are not known.

This clonotype was picked up a small number of times. The rearrangement links TRBV7-6 to TRBJ2-5; D possibly corresponds to TRBD2 (6 bases). Germline V gene sequence: CDR1 SGHVS, CDR2 FNYEAQ. V lost 4 bases and J 1 base, leaving 13 bases between the germline ends. The CDR3 runs to 15 residues. The CDR3 sequence is CASSSLVGGQETQYF. CDR3 sequence (DNA): TGTGCCAGCAGCTCTTTGGTGGGAGGCCAAGAGACCCAGTACTTC.

The rearrangement joins TRBV12-3 or TRBV12-4 to TRBJ2-1, with 7 bases lining up with TRBD2. CDR3 length: 15 residues. The ends lost 4 bases at V and 4 bases at J; junction bases unmatched: 7. CDR3 residues: CASSSWEGRYNEQFF. DNA for the CDR3: TGTGCCAGCAGTTCCTGGGAGGGTAGGTACAATGAGCAGTTCTTC.

This clonotype showed up just a few times. V gene TRBV7-6 combines with J gene TRBJ2-1, with 10 nucleotides matching TRBD2. The CDR3 extends over 16 amino acids. After removal of 5 bases from V and 6 bases from J, the junction contained 10 bases not matched to a gene. Germline CDR1 reads SGHVS; CDR2 reads FNYEAQ. CDR3 sequence (DNA): TGTGCCAGCAGCCCCAGGAGCGGGGGGGCTGGCAATGAGCAGTTCTTC. Protein sequence: CASSPRSGGAGNEQFF.

This clonotype has more than one count but fewer than ten. The chain recombines TRBV5-1 with TRBJ1-1; the D gene is possibly TRBD1 (6 bases). Germline V gene sequence: CDR1 SGHRS, CDR2 YFSETQ. V gave up 4 bases and J gave up 6 bases, with 19 bases separating them. There are 15 residues in the CDR3. The CDR3 loop is CASSARQALRAEAFF. CDR3 DNA sequence: TGCGCCAGCAGCGCACGACAGGCCCTTAGGGCTGAAGCTTTCTTT.

Only a few counts were recorded for this clonotype. The chain has TRBV5-4 and TRBJ2-7, with TRBD1 matching over 9 bases. The CDR3 spans 17 residues. Germline V gene lookup returns CDR1 SGHNT and CDR2 YYREEE (reference sequence). Trimming at V came to 0 bases and at J to 3 bases, leaving 10 bases not matched to a gene. The CDR3 DNA sequence: TGTGCCAGCAGCTTGGGGTCCTGGACAGGGGAGTACTACGAGCAGTACTTC. Protein sequence: CASSLGSWTGEYYEQYF.

V and J are TRBV29-1 and TRBJ1-1; D remains ambiguous. Germline V gives CDR1 SQVTM, CDR2 ANQGSEA. The CDR3 sequence is 13 residues long. The V gene lost 4 bases and the J gene lost 1 base, with 10 bases spanning the gap. CDR3 in DNA: TGCAGCGTTGTTCACAACCAGAACACTGAAGCTTTCTTT. It encodes CSVVHNQNTEAFF.

The chain recombines TRBV5-5 with TRBJ1-1; possible D gene TRBD1, 6 bases. Germline loops: CDR1 SGHKS, CDR2 YYEKEE (reference sequence). The CDR3 loop spans 14 amino acids. Deletions cut 6 bases from V and 3 bases from J, with 15 bases between. The DNA for the CDR3 is TGTGCCAGCAAGGGGGATGCGGGAGACACTGAAGCTTTCTTT. It is translated as CASKGDAGDTEAFF.

The chain couples TRBV29-1 to TRBJ1-6; D gene ambiguous. Looked up from germline, CDR1 is SQVTM and CDR2 is ANQGSEA. The V end lost 2 bases, the J end lost 0 bases, and 5 bases lay between the germline ends. This CDR3 has 14 residues. This CDR3 reads CSVEISSYNSPLHF. The DNA for the CDR3 is TGCAGCGTTGAAATAAGCTCCTATAATTCACCCCTCCACTTT.